This T cell receptor (beta chain) was observed in a study of cytomegalovirus exposure and HLA in healthy donors. Broader study findings: In vitro work confirmed that a few CMV-associated chains recognize CMV antigens. It was 164 TCR beta chains that were listed as cytomegalovirus-associated.

Clones were sequenced by immunoSEQ multiplex PCR, and TCRdb holds only the in-frame ones, with some missing. The sample yields 250,000 or so clones, roughly 89% seen once. Worth noting for this clone: The antigen remains unidentified.

The source material was PBMCs. The sequence came from a woman aged 18-30 years in good health and CMV-seronegative.

CDR3 nucleotides: TGTGCCAGCAGTGAAGTAGCGAGCTCCTACAATGAGCAGTTCTTC. It encodes CASSEVASSYNEQFF. This rearrangement joins TRBV2 to TRBJ2-1, with a possible D match to TRBD2 (5 bases). Trimming shortened V by 1 base and J by 0 bases, and 7 bases separated the two germline ends. This CDR3 spans 15 amino acids. Germline-derived CDR1 and CDR2 are SNHLY and FYNNEI.